Here is one TCR beta chain with its context. Its antigen remains unknown. These data are taken from a study of shared clonotypes between healthy human individuals. Study-level findings and limits: Non-shared clonotypes displayed generation probabilities falling below those of clonotypes present in all four donors.

Assay execution took place at the deep level. Profiled with immunoSEQ multiplex PCR; TCRdb holds only in-frame clones, not every one. Here the sample spans about 1.1 million clones, approximately 75% being singletons. The donors were all Caucasian adults (living in Nashville, Tennessee). The clonotype comes from a man in his late teens or twenties in good health. Some clones in this sample may be carry-over from other donors' samples. Material for sequencing was memory CD4+ T cells from PBMCs. Documented subset: CD45RA-negative fraction.

The CDR3 DNA reads as TGTGCCAGCAGTTTATCGACCGGGACAGGGCGGTATGGCTACACCTTC. It is translated as CASSLSTGTGRYGYTF. The V and J genes are TRBV28 and TRBJ1-2; 9 nucleotides align to TRBD1. The V segment lost 1 base and the J segment 5 bases; nucleotides outside the gene matches: 8. The CDR3 totals 16 residues. The germline gives CDR1 MDHEN, CDR2 SYDVKM.